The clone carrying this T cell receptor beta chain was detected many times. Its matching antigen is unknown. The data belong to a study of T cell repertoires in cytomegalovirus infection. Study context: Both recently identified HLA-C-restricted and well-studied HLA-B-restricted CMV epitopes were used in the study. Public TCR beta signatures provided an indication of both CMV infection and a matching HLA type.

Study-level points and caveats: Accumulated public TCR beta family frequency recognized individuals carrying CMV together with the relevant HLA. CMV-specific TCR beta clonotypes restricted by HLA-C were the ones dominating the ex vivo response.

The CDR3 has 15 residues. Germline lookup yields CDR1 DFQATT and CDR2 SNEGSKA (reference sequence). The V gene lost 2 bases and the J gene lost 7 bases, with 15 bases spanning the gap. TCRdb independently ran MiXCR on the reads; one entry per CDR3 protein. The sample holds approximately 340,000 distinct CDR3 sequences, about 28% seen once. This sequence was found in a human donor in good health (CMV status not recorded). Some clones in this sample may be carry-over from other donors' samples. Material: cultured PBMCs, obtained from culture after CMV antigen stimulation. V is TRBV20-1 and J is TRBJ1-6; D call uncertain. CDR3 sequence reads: CSARPRGSLNSPLHF. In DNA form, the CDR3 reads TGCAGTGCTAGACCCCGCGGGTCGCTAAATTCACCCCTCCACTTT.